These 22 T cell receptor beta chains share one sample of origin, sequenced in a study of T-cell memory formation after mild COVID-19. One entry per CDR3 protein results from TCRdb running MiXCR on the 5' RACE reads. This sample carries a few hundred thousand distinct CDR3 sequences, over 25% of them seen once, and the ten largest clones take approximately 12%. The specimen was PBMCs or a T cell subset sorted from them (not recorded which). These receptors were obtained from an adult woman who had mild COVID-19 (a few samples of this study predate the infection). Cell type and time point are not known.

The chain joins TRBV15 to TRBJ2-3; 7 bases map to TRBD2. With 3 bases clipped from V and 1 base from J, the junction kept 1 base outside the gene matches. This CDR3 spans 14 amino acids. CDR1 and CDR2 from the germline V gene are LNHNV and YYDKDF (reference sequence). The CDR3 here is CATSRAGGTDTQYF. The CDR3 DNA sequence: TGTGCCACCAGCAGGGCGGGGGGCACAGATACGCAGTATTTT. Full variable domain (rest looked up from reference TRBV15 and TRBJ2-3): DAMVIQNPRYQVTQFGKPVTLSCSQTLNHNVMYWYQQKSSQAPKLLFHYYDKDFNNEADTPDNFQSRRPNTSFCFLDIRSPGLGDTAMYLCATSRAGGTDTQYFGPGTRLTVL.

The V and J genes are TRBV5-1 and TRBJ2-3, with a weak D call TRBD2 (5 bases). Germline-derived CDR1 and CDR2 are SGHRS and YFSETQ. The CDR3 extends over 15 amino acids. V lost 4 bases and J 6 bases, leaving 18 bases between the germline ends. The CDR3 DNA sequence: TGCGCCAGCAGCCCGACTACTTCGGTCACGGATACGCAGTATTTT. Translating gives CASSPTTSVTDTQYF.

The chain recombines TRBV29-1 with TRBJ2-7, with TRBD1 identical over 7 bases. The trim removed 7 bases at V and 0 bases at J, leaving 12 bases unmatched. This CDR3 has 15 residues. Germline V gene data show CDR1 as SQVTM and CDR2 as ANQGSEA. The CDR3 DNA sequence: TGCAGCGGTGCCGGACAGGAGCACCCCTCCTACGAGCAGTACTTC. Its translation: CSGAGQEHPSYEQYF.

This clonotype has just a few counts. The rearrangement links TRBV18 to TRBJ2-3; D not certain. Germline V gene sequence: CDR1 KGHSH, CDR2 LQKENI. The CDR3 length is 16 residues. Trimming cost V 1 base and J 1 base, with 12 bases left between them. The chain's CDR3 is CASSPRSARGTDTQYF. As DNA, the CDR3 is TGTGCCAGCTCACCACGATCGGCACGGGGCACAGATACGCAGTATTTT. Drawing the rest from reference TRBV18 and TRBJ2-3, the complete variable domain is NAGVMQNPRHLVRRRGQEARLRCSPMKGHSHVYWYRQLPEEGLKFMVYLQKENIIDESGMPKERFSAEFPKEGPSILRIQQVVRGDSAAYFCASSPRSARGTDTQYFGPGTRLTVL.

The chain employs TRBV5-6 and TRBJ2-7; D call uncertain. CDR1 and CDR2 from the germline V gene are SGHDT and YYEEEE. Trimming removed 0 bases at V and 12 bases at J, with 13 bases between. The CDR3 spans 12 residues. The CDR3 DNA sequence: TGTGCCAGCAGCTTGGGCGCTGCGGCGACGTACTTC. This translates into CASSLGAAATYF. Looking up the rest from reference TRBV5-6 and TRBJ2-7 gives the full variable domain: DAGVTQSPTHLIKTRGQQVTLRCSPKSGHDTVSWYQQALGQGPQFIFQYYEEEERQRGNFPDRFSGHQFPNYSSELNVNALLLGDSALYLCASSLGAAATYFGPGTRLTVT.

The chain combines TRBV7-2 with TRBJ2-1; D remains ambiguous. Trimming shortened V by 2 bases and J by 12 bases, and 8 bases separated the two germline ends. This CDR3 comprises 11 residues. The germline gives CDR1 SGHTA, CDR2 FQGNSA. This chain's CDR3 is CASSLHPRQFF. Written as DNA, the CDR3 is TGTGCCAGCAGCTTACATCCTCGGCAGTTCTTC.

The chain recombines TRBV7-9 with TRBJ2-5; 7 bases match TRBD2. J lost 4 bases, V lost 5 bases, and 10 bases had no gene match. Per the germline V gene, CDR1 is SEHNR and CDR2 is FQNEAQ (reference sequence). This CDR3 is 15 amino acids long. The CDR3 coding sequence is TGTGCCAGCAGCCTTACCGGGGGGTATAGAGAGACCCAGTACTTC. This translates into CASSLTGGYRETQYF.

The chain carries TRBV6-6 and TRBJ2-7, with no clear D. Between the trimmed V and J ends, which lost 4 bases and 7 bases, there was a span of 20 bases. The CDR3 has 15 residues. From germline, CDR1 is MNHNY and CDR2 SVGAGI (reference sequence). The CDR3 coding sequence is TGTGCCAGCAGTTCCAATCCTCAAAACCCTGGGGAGCAGTACTTC. Translated, it gives CASSSNPQNPGEQYF.

This clonotype was observed a handful of times. The gene calls are TRBV29-1 and TRBJ2-3; tentatively, D is TRBD1 (6 bases). The length of the CDR3 is 15 residues. The V end was cut by 6 bases, the J end by 4 bases, with 20 bases between. Germline-derived CDR1 and CDR2 are SQVTM and ANQGSEA. The CDR3 sequence: CSVPGAMGAADTQYF. The CDR3 nucleotides are TGCAGCGTCCCCGGTGCCATGGGGGCCGCAGATACGCAGTATTTT.

This clonotype was counted a few times. CDR3 loop: CASSAGTGNYGYTF. DNA for the CDR3: TGTGCCAGCTCAGCCGGGACAGGGAACTATGGCTACACCTTC. J is TRBJ1-2 and V is TRBV18, with 9 bases aligning to TRBD1. The germline V gene encodes CDR1 KGHSH and CDR2 LQKENI. The junction had 3 bases not matched to a gene; V was cut back by 5 bases and J by 2 bases. The CDR3 loop spans 14 amino acids.

This clonotype was seen a handful of times. The rearrangement joins TRBV4-1 to TRBJ1-1, with 8 bases lining up with TRBD1. This CDR3 has 14 residues. Germline CDR1 and CDR2: MGHRA and YSYEKL. V shed 1 base, J shed 6 bases, and the junction held 4 bases outside the gene matches. CDR3 in DNA: TGCGCCAGCAGCCAAGTCGGACAGGGCGCTGAAGCTTTCTTT. Translation: CASSQVGQGAEAFF.

V usage is TRBV20-1 and J usage is TRBJ1-1; no clear D gene. Germline CDR1 and CDR2: DFQATT and SNEGSKA (reference sequence). V lost 0 bases, J lost 0 bases, and 11 bases lay in between. This CDR3 is built from 15 residues. CDR3 in DNA: TGCAGTGCTAGAGACCTGGGCGGATTGAACACTGAAGCTTTCTTT. It translates to CSARDLGGLNTEAFF.

The chain is built from TRBV10-3 and TRBJ2-7; 9 positions match TRBD1. J gave up 5 bases and V 4 bases, and 3 bases lay outside the gene matches. Germline CDR1 ENHRY, CDR2 SYGVKD. CDR3 length equals 13 residues. This chain's CDR3 is CAISGQGDHEQYF. In DNA form, the CDR3 reads TGTGCCATCAGTGGACAGGGGGACCACGAGCAGTACTTC.

The gene calls are TRBV4-1 and TRBJ2-2; D ambiguous. Trimming left V 1 base short and J 2 bases short, with 5 bases between. This CDR3 has 14 amino acids. Germline V CDR1 and CDR2: MGHRA, YSYEKL. The DNA for the CDR3 is TGCGCCAGCAGCCAAGGTGAAAACACCGGGGAGCTGTTTTTT. Translated, it gives CASSQGENTGELFF.

This clonotype appeared a few times. This CDR3 reads CASSPRTGIAYEQYF. The CDR3 DNA sequence: TGTGCCAGCTCACCCAGGACAGGGATTGCCTACGAGCAGTACTTC. The chain uses TRBV18 and TRBJ2-7; 8 nucleotides line up with TRBD1. Per the germline V gene, CDR1 is KGHSH and CDR2 is LQKENI. V was pared by 3 bases and J by 2 bases, with 6 bases of the junction left unmatched. This CDR3 region has 15 residues.

J is TRBJ1-2 and V is TRBV11-2, with 7 bases identical to TRBD1. The CDR3 is 15 amino acids. Germline V gene data show CDR1 as SGHAT and CDR2 as FQNNGV. V shed 4 bases and J 2 bases; nucleotides not matched to a gene: 7. CDR3: CASSWPGQENYGYTF. The CDR3 DNA reads TGTGCCAGCAGCTGGCCTGGACAGGAGAACTATGGCTACACCTTC.

This clonotype was counted between two and nine times. V usage is TRBV30 and J usage is TRBJ1-2; 8 bases agree with TRBD1. V trimming: 2 bases; J trimming: 4 bases; junction bases outside the gene matches: 0. This CDR3 has 12 residues. Germline CDR1 is GTSNPN and CDR2 is SVGIG (reference sequence). CDR3 in DNA: TGTGCCTGGAGTACAGGGGGCTATGGCTACACCTTC. This gives the protein CAWSTGGYGYTF.

This clonotype showed up just a few times. The chain uses TRBV28 and TRBJ2-7, with 7 positions matching TRBD1. With 6 bases clipped from V and 2 bases from J, the junction kept 13 bases outside the gene matches. The CDR3 sequence is 16 residues long. Looked up from germline, CDR1 is MDHEN and CDR2 is SYDVKM. In DNA, the CDR3 is TGTGCCAGCAGCACGAACCGGGACAGCGAAGCCTACGAGCAGTACTTC. Its translation is CASSTNRDSEAYEQYF.

The CDR3 sequence: CSARINTGELFF. In DNA form, the CDR3 reads TGCAGCGCCCGAATTAACACCGGGGAGCTGTTTTTT. The chain has TRBV29-1 and TRBJ2-2; D gene unclear. There are 12 residues in the CDR3. Germline CDR1 reads SQVTM; CDR2 reads ANQGSEA. V dropped 7 bases and J dropped 2 bases, with 8 bases sitting between them.

J is TRBJ2-1 and V is TRBV24-1; 12 nucleotides match TRBD2. The CDR3 has 18 residues. The V segment lost 5 bases and the J segment 0 bases; nucleotides outside the gene matches: 7. In germline, CDR1 is KGHDR, CDR2 SFDVKD. CDR3 region: CATSGSSGRESSYNEQFF. The DNA for the CDR3 is TGTGCCACCAGTGGTTCTAGCGGGAGGGAGAGCTCCTACAATGAGCAGTTCTTC.

The count of this clonotype is one. The rearrangement links TRBV25-1 to TRBJ2-2, with 8 bases identical to TRBD2. V lost 1 base to trimming and J lost 5 bases; unmatched junction nucleotides: 6. CDR3 length: 16 amino acids. Germline V CDR1 and CDR2: MGHDK, SYGVNS. The CDR3 DNA follows: TGTGCCAGCAGTGAATCGGCGGGAGGAGGGACCGGGGAGCTGTTTTTT. Protein sequence: CASSESAGGGTGELFF.

The table lists this clonotype with a few counts. DNA of the CDR3: TGCGCCAGCAGCCCTCGCCCGGGGGACAGTAAGAACACTGAAGCTTTCTTT. Translated, it gives CASSPRPGDSKNTEAFF. The chain employs TRBV4-1 and TRBJ1-1; the match to TRBD1 covers 7 bases. There are 17 residues in the CDR3. The junction had 12 bases not matched to a gene; V was cut back by 4 bases and J by 1 base. Germline V gene sequence: CDR1 MGHRA, CDR2 YSYEKL.